This T cell receptor beta chain was documented in a study of low-dose radiotherapy and immunotherapy resistance in tumors. For the study at large: Each fraction given to Cohort 2 every two weeks delivered 1 Gy, and the total reached 13 Gy over 26 weeks.

V gave up 6 bases and J gave up 3 bases, with 15 bases separating them. The germline V gene encodes CDR1 MDHEN and CDR2 SYDVKM. CDR3 length: 14 amino acids. Time point specified: after trial treatment. Treatment in this sample: LDRT plus nivolumab, ipilimumab, low-dose cyclophosphamide and aspirin (RACIN trial). Treatment combined nivolumab, ipilimumab, aspirin, low-dose cyclophosphamide and low-dose radiotherapy in a dose-escalation trial. Gene-specific TRAV and TRBV primers were used for first-strand cDNA, covering alpha and beta chains. TCRs were put through 20 PCR cycles of amplification with Phusion. A constant-region primer and the V-primer adapter served as the primer pair. TCRdb re-called the reads through MiXCR, storing one row per CDR3 protein. There are more than 90,000 distinct CDR3 sequences in the sample; less than 25% occur only once, and approximately 4% lies in the top ten.

Material: PBMCs, obtained after low-dose radiotherapy plus immunotherapy. V gene TRBV28 combines with J gene TRBJ2-7; unclear D gene. This receptor was identified in a male donor with prostate cancer. CDR3 nucleotide sequence: TGTGCCAGCAGCCTACGAAGGAGCCTCTACGAGCAGTACTTC. Protein sequence: CASSLRRSLYEQYF. Based on the CDR3 plus reference TRBV28 and TRBJ2-7, the full variable domain is DVKVTQSSRYLVKRTGEKVFLECVQDMDHENMFWYRQDPGLGLRLIYFSYDVKMKEKGDIPEGYSVSREKKERFSLILESASTNQTSMYLCASSLRRSLYEQYFGPGTRLTVT.